Following are 5 T cell receptor beta chains from one sample sequenced in a study of T cells after yellow fever vaccination. TCRdb fed the 5' RACE reads into MiXCR, producing one record per CDR3 protein. The profile shows roughly 500,000 distinct CDR3 sequences, roughly 19% of them singletons. The source material was PBMCs, sampled 15 days after the yellow fever booster vaccination. Receptor source: a young man who received the YFV17D yellow fever vaccine.

This clonotype was seen a handful of times. V and J are TRBV27 and TRBJ1-5; weak D call: TRBD1 (6 bases). The germline gives CDR1 MNHEY, CDR2 SMNVEV (reference sequence). Deletions cut 6 bases from V and 5 bases from J, with 11 bases between. The CDR3 loop spans 13 amino acids. The CDR3 DNA sequence: TGTGCCAGCAGCCCGGACAGATATCAGCCCCAGCATTTT. Its protein product is CASSPDRYQPQHF.

V and J are TRBV20-1 and TRBJ1-3, with a possible D match to TRBD1 (6 bases). V lost 5 bases and J lost 7, with 15 bases in between. Germline CDR1 reads DFQATT; CDR2 reads SNEGSKA (reference sequence). This CDR3 comprises 13 residues. CDR3 DNA: TGCAGTGCTCAGTACAGGGATTCGAACACCATATATTTT. Its translation is CSAQYRDSNTIYF.

The V call is TRBV20-1, the J call TRBJ2-1, with D hard to call. Germline values: CDR1 DFQATT, CDR2 SNEGSKA (reference sequence). This CDR3 has 15 residues. Trimming took 3 bases from V and 0 from J, leaving 12 bases between them. CDR3 bases: TGCAGTGCTAGGGCCCGACTTTCCTCCTACAATGAGCAGTTCTTC. The encoded protein is CSARARLSSYNEQFF.

The chain links TRBV4-3 to TRBJ2-5; TRBD1 agrees at 9 bases. This CDR3 region has 16 residues. CDR1 is LGHNA and CDR2 is YSLEER in the germline V gene. V shed 4 bases, J shed 4 bases, and the junction held 10 bases outside the gene matches. The CDR3 DNA follows: TGCGCCAGCAGCCCAACCCCACAGGGGGCGTTAGAGACCCAGTACTTC. Its protein is CASSPTPQGALETQYF.

This rearrangement joins TRBV7-6 to TRBJ1-5; a possible D gene is TRBD1 (5 bases). CDR3 length: 13 amino acids. Trimming shortened V by 5 bases and J by 8 bases, and 13 bases separated the two germline ends. The germline gives CDR1 SGHVS, CDR2 FNYEAQ. The CDR3: CASSRDQNKPQHF. In nucleotides, the CDR3 is TGTGCCAGCAGCCGGGACCAAAATAAGCCCCAGCATTTT. Full variable domain (missing parts from reference TRBV7-6 and TRBJ1-5): GAGVSQSPRYKVTKRGQDVALRCDPISGHVSLYWYRQALGQGPEFLTYFNYEAQQDKSGLPNDRFSAERPEGSISTLTIQRTEQRDSAMYRCASSRDQNKPQHFGDGTRLSIL.